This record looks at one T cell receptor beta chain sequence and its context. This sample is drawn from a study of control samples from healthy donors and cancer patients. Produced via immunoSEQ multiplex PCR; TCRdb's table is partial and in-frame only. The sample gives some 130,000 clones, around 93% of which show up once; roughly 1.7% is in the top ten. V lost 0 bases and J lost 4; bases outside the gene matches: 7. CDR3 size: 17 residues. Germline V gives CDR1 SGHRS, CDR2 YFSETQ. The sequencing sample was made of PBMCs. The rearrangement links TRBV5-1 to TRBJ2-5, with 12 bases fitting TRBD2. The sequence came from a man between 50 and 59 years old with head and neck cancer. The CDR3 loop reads CASSLALLAGGGETQYF. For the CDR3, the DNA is TGCGCCAGCAGCTTGGCTTTACTAGCGGGGGGTGGAGAGACCCAGTACTTC.